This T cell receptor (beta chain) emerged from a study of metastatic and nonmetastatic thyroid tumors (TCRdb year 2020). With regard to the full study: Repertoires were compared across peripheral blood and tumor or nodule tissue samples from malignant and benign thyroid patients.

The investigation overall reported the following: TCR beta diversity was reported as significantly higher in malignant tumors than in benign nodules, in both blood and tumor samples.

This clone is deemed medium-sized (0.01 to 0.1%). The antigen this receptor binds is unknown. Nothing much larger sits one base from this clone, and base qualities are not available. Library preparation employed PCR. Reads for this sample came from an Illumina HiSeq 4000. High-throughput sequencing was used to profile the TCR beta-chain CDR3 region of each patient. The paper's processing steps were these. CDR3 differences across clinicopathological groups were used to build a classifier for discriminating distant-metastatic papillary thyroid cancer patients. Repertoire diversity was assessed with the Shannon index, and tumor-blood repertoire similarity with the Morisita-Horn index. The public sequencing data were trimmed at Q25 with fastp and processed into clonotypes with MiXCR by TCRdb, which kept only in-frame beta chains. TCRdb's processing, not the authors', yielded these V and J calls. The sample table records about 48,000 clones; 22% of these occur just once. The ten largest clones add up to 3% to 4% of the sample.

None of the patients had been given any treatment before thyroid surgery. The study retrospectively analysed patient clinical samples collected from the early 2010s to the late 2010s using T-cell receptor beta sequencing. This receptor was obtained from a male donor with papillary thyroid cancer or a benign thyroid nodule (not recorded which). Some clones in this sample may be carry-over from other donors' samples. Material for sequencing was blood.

This receptor carries the CDR3 CASSLDGKGYTF. The nucleotide sequence is TGCGCCAGCAGCTTGGATGGGAAAGGCTACACCTTC. Rearrangement joined TRBV5-1 to TRBJ1-2; no D segment can be confidently identified. Taken from the germline V gene, the CDR1 and CDR2 loops are SGHRS and YFSETQ. From the cysteine through the phenylalanine, the CDR3 covers 12 amino acids. The only DNA kept is the CDR3, 36 bases in frame from the first base. The junction carries 8 bases between V and J, which are trimmed by 0 bases and 8 bases respectively.